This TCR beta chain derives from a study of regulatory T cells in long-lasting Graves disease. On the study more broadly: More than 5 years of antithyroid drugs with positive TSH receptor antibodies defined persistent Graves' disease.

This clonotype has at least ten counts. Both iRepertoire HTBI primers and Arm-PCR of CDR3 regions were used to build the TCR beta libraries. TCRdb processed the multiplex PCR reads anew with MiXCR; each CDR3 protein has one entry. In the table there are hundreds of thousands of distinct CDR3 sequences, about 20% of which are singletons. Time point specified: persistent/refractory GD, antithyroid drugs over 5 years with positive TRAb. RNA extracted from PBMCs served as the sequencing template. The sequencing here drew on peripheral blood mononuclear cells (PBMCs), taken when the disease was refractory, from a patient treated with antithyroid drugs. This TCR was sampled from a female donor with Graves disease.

The CDR3 protein is CASSRTSGSTEQYF. The CDR3 DNA reads TGTGCCAGCAGTCGGACTAGCGGGAGCACCGAGCAGTACTTC. The chain combines TRBV12-3 or TRBV12-4 with TRBJ2-7; 13 bases map to TRBD2. CDR3 length: 14 amino acids. The trim removed 5 bases at V and 6 bases at J, leaving 4 bases unmatched.